Here is one T cell receptor (beta chain) with its context. The antigen it binds to is not known. Within one base of it there is no much larger clone, and no base qualities were kept. This entry belongs to a study of blood T cell repertoires in COVID-19 (dated by TCRdb to 2020 to 2021). With respect to the entire study: Samples from collaborators originated in the United States, Italy and Spain and spanned both the acute and convalescent phases of COVID-19. The material from the prospective study consisted of cDNA or gDNA derived from T cells, B-cell-depleted T cells, or PBMCs. Deeply sampled blood TCRbeta repertoires from subjects exposed to, actively infected with, or recovered from COVID-19 were included in the dataset. The repertoires were released in a freely available public database intended as a resource for research on the immune response to SARS-CoV-2. The samples were drawn from two sources: the first 160 participants of the ongoing ImmuneRACE study, and 1,000 to 1,500 subjects contributed by 6 global collaborators. Nearly every sample came with metadata listing a de-identified subject ID, COVID-19 status, age in years and sex. Where available, HLA class I and class II types were taken from metadata supplied by the sample provider and were not determined by assay-based typing. Study-level results and caveats: The quantity of clinical and demographic metadata differed by source and by participant and was supplied without curation.

TCRbeta CDR3 regions were amplified from genomic DNA by means of the immunoSEQ Assay, a bias-controlled multiplex PCR. The authors processed their data as follows. Nucleated cell counts per sample were estimated from amplification of reference gene primers within the assay. To quantify the absolute abundance of each unique TCRbeta CDR3 rearrangement, sequence reads were collapsed and filtered. For each sample, productive Simpson clonality was calculated by taking the square root of Simpson's diversity index across productive rearrangements. TCRdb holds this immuneACCESS table with in-frame rearrangements only. Some clones are missing; in checked studies, unresolved V genes explain under half, and the rest has no known cause. From that table come the V and J calls and clone size; the DNA was used to work out D and trimming. The sample has over 25,000 clones on record, 90% to 95% of them singletons. The top ten hold less than 20% of the sample.

Whole blood was collected in K2EDTA tubes by collaborating institutions according to the institutions' own protocols. For TCRbeta analysis, collaborators shipped samples in one of three forms: frozen whole blood, isolated PBMCs, or DNA extracted from either of those sample types. Sequences SGHTA (CDR1) and FQGNSA (CDR2) are obtained from the germline V gene. Trimming removed 3 bases from V and 7 bases from J; the gene matches leave 6 bases unexplained. From its cysteine to its phenylalanine, the CDR3 spans 15 amino acids. Only the CDR3 region is kept as DNA, spanning 45 bases read in frame from base 1.

The chain couples TRBV7-2 to TRBJ1-5, and 10 junction bases match TRBD1. The sequenced material came from peripheral blood. The origin of this receptor is a human donor with active COVID-19. The donor label of this sample is uncertain. The DNA sequence is given as TGTGCCAGCAGCTTCTCGACAGGGGGCGAACAGCCCCAGCATTTT. This gives the protein CASSFSTGGEQPQHF.